This T cell receptor beta chain was recovered during a study of cytomegalovirus exposure and HLA in healthy donors. General study results and limits: Using a false discovery rate of 0.05, a later analysis showed that about 16,000 TCR beta sequences were associated with HLA alleles. TRBV6-2, TRBV6-3 and some other V segments were unresolvable in 87-base-pair reads. CMV serostatus was the sole immune exposure data available.

Researchers ran the PCR with 60 Vbeta and 13 Jbeta primers. Sequenced by immunoSEQ multiplex PCR; TCRdb stores in-frame clones only, minus some. This table has roughly 120,000 clones, 79% appearing once. At collection, donors were nominally healthy, but unrecorded immune exposures were probable. This clone turned up a few times. No antigen is known for it. Per the germline V gene, CDR1 is SGHDT and CDR2 is YYEEEE. The CDR3 loop spans 16 amino acids. V was pared by 3 bases and J by 0 bases, with 7 bases of the junction left unmatched. The chain couples TRBV5-6 to TRBJ1-2; 8 nucleotides line up with TRBD1. Source material: PBMCs. The clonotype comes from a woman between 18 and 30 years old in good health and CMV-seropositive. The CDR3 spells CASSWGDRLANYGYTF. The CDR3, as DNA: TGTGCCAGCAGCTGGGGGGACAGGCTTGCTAACTATGGCTACACCTTC.